The sequence of this T cell receptor (beta chain) was determined in a study of T cell changes during pregnancy in multiple sclerosis. Sequenced by immunoSEQ multiplex PCR; TCRdb stores in-frame clones only, minus some. The repertoire holds about 31,000 clones, with 88% as singletons. CDR3 size: 16 residues. The germline gives CDR1 SGHNT, CDR2 YENEEA. Trimming removed 1 base at V and 0 bases at J, with 9 bases between. Sequencing used CD4+ T cells from peripheral blood mononuclear cells, obtained in the first trimester of pregnancy. The V gene is TRBV11-3, the J gene TRBJ1-4; no clear D gene. The sequence derives from a female donor in good health, enrolled as a control in a pregnancy study. The CDR3 loop reads CASSLVPGATNEKLFF. DNA of the CDR3: TGTGCCAGCAGCTTAGTTCCGGGTGCAACTAATGAAAAACTGTTTTTT.